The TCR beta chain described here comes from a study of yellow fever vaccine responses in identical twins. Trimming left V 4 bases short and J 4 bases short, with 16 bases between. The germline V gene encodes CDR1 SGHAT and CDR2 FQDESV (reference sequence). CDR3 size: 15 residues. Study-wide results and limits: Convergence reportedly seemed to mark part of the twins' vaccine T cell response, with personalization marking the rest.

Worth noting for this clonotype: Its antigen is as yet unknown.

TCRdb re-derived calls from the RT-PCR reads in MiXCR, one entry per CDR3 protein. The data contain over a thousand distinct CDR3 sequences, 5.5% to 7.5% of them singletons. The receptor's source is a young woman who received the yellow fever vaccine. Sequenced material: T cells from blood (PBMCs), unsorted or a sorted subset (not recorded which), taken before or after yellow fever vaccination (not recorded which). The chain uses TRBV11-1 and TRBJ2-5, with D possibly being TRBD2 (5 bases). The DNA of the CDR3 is TGTGCCAGCAGCTCTCTGCCGGGAACCCGAGAGACCCAGTACTTC. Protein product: CASSSLPGTRETQYF.